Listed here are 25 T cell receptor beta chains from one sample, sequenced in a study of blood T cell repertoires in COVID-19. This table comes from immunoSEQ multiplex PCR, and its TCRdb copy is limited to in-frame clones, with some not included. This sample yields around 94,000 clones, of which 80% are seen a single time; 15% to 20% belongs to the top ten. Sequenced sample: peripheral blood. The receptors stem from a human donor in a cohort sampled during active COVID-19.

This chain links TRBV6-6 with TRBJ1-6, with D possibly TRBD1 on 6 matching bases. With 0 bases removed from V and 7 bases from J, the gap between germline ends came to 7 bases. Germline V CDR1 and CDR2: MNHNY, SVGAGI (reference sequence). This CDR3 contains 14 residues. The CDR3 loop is CASSYSDRNSPLHF. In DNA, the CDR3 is TGTGCCAGCAGTTACTCGGACAGAAATTCACCCCTCCACTTT.

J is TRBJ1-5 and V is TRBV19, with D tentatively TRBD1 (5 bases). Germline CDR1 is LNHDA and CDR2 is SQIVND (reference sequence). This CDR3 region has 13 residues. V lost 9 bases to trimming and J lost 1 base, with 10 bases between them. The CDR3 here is CASGGGSNQPQHF. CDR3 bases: TGTGCCAGCGGGGGGGGAAGCAATCAGCCCCAGCATTTT.

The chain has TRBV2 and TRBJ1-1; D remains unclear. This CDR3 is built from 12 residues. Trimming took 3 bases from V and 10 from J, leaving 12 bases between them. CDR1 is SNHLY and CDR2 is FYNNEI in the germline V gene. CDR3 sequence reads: CASSDLSPSAFF. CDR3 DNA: TGTGCCAGCAGTGACCTAAGTCCTTCAGCTTTCTTT.

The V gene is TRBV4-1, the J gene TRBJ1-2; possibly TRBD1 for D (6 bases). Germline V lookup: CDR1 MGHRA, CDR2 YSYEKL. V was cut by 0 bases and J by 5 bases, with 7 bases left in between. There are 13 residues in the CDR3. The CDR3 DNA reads TGCGCCAGCAGCCAAGAGGGGGCTTATGGCTACACCTTC. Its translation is CASSQEGAYGYTF.

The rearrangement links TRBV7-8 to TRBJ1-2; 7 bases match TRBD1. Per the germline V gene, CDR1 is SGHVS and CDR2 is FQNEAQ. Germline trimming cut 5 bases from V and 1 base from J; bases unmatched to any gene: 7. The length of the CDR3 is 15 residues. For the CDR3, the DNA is TGTGCCAGCAGCCCCGGAAGGGGGCGTAACTATGGCTACACCTTC. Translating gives CASSPGRGRNYGYTF.

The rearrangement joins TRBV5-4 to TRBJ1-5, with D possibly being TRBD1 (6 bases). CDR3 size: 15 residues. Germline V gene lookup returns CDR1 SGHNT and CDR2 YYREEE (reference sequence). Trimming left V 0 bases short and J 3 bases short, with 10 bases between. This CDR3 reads CASSLGGQSNQPQHF. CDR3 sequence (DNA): TGTGCCAGCAGCTTGGGAGGACAGTCCAATCAGCCCCAGCATTTT.

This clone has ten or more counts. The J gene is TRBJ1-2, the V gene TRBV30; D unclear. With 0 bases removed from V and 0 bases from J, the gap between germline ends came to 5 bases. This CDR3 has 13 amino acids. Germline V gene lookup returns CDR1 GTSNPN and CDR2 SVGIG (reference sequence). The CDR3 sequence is CAWSVQANYGYTF. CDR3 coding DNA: TGTGCCTGGAGTGTACAAGCTAACTATGGCTACACCTTC.

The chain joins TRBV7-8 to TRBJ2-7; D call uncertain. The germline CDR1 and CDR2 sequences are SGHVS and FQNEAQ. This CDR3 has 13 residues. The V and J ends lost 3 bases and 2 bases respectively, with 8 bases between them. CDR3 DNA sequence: TGTGCCAGCAGCTTGCGGCGGACCTACGAGCAGTACTTC. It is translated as CASSLRRTYEQYF.

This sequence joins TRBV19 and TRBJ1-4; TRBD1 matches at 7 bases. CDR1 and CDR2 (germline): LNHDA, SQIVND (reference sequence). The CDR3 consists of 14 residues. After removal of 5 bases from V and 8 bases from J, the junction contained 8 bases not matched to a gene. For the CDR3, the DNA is TGTGCCAGTAGTGATTCTGGGACAGTGGAAAAACTGTTTTTT. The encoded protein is CASSDSGTVEKLFF.

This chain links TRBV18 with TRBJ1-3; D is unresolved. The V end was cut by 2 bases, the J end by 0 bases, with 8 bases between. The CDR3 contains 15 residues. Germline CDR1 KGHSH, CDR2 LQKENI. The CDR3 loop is CASSPSGDSGNTIYF. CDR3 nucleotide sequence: TGTGCCAGCTCACCAAGCGGGGACTCTGGAAACACCATATATTTT. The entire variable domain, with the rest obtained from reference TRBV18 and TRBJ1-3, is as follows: NAGVMQNPRHLVRRRGQEARLRCSPMKGHSHVYWYRQLPEEGLKFMVYLQKENIIDESGMPKERFSAEFPKEGPSILRIQQVVRGDSAAYFCASSPSGDSGNTIYFGEGSWLTVV.

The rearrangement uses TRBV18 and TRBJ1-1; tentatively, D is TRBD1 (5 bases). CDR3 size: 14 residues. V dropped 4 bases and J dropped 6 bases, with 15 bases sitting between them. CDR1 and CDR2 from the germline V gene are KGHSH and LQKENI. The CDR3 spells CASSLGHSASEAFF. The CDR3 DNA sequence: TGTGCCAGCTCACTCGGACACTCCGCGTCTGAAGCTTTCTTT.

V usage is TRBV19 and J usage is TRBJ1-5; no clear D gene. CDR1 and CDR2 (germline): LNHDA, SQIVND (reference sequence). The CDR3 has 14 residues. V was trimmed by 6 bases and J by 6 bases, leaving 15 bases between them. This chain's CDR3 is CASRKMAESQPQHF. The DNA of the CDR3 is TGTGCCAGTAGAAAAATGGCCGAAAGTCAGCCCCAGCATTTT.

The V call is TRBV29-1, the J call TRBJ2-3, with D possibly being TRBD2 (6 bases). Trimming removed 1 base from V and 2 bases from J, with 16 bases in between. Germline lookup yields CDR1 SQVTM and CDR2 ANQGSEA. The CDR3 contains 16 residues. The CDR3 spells CSVEGGSGGYTDTQYF. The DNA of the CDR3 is TGCAGCGTTGAAGGCGGTAGCGGAGGATACACAGATACGCAGTATTTT.

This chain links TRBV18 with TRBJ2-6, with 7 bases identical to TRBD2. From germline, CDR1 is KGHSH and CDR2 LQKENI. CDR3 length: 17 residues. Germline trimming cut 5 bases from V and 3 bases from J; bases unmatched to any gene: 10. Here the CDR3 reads CASSTRSGESGANVLTF. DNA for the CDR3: TGTGCCAGCTCAACCAGGAGCGGGGAAAGTGGGGCCAACGTCCTGACTTTC.

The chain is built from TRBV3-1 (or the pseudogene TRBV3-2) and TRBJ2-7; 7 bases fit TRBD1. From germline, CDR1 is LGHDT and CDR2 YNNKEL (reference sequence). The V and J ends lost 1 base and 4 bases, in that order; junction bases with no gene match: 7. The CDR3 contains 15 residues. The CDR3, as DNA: TGTGCCAGCAGCCAAGTTAGAGGGGGCGCGTACGAGCAGTACTTC. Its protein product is CASSQVRGGAYEQYF.

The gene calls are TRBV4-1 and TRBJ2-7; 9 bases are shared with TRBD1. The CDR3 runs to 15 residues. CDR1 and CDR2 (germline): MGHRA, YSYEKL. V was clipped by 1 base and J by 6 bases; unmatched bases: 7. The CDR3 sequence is CASSQGWDRATEQYF. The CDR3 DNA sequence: TGCGCCAGCAGCCAAGGCTGGGACAGGGCAACCGAGCAGTACTTC.

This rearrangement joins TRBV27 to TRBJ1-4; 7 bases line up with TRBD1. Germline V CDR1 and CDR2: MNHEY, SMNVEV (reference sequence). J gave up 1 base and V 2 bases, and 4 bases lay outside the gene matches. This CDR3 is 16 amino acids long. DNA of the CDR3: TGTGCCAGCAGTTTAAGAGGGGGCCGAACTAATGAAAAACTGTTTTTT. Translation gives CASSLRGGRTNEKLFF.

DNA of the CDR3: TGTGCCAGCAGCCAGAACAGGGGAGGAGAGACCCAGTACTTC. Translation: CASSQNRGGETQYF. The rearrangement links TRBV3-1 (or the pseudogene TRBV3-2) to TRBJ2-5; weak D call: TRBD1 (7 bases). There are 14 residues in the CDR3. V lost 3 bases, J lost 4 bases, and 12 bases lay in between. The germline gives CDR1 LGHDT, CDR2 YNNKEL (reference sequence).

CDR3 protein: CASSQSRGSRNTEAFF. In nucleotides, the CDR3 is TGTGCCAGCAGCCAATCGAGAGGGTCGCGGAACACTGAAGCTTTCTTT. The chain links TRBV4-2 to TRBJ1-1; D is ambiguous. This CDR3 spans 16 amino acids. Germline lookup yields CDR1 LGHNA and CDR2 YNFKEQ. V shed 2 bases and J shed 1 base, with 14 bases lying between them.

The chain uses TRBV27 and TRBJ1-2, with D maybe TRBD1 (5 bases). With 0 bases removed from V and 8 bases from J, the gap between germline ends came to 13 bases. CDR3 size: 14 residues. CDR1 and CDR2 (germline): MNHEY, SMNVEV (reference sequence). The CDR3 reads CASSLSQGVGGYTF. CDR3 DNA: TGTGCCAGCAGTTTATCCCAGGGTGTGGGGGGCTACACCTTC.

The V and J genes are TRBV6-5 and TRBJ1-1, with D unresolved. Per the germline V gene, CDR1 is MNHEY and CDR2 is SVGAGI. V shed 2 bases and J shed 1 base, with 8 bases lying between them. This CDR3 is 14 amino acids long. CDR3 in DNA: TGTGCCAGCAGTTACGTGCCCGGGAACACTGAAGCTTTCTTT. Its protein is CASSYVPGNTEAFF.

The CDR3 DNA is TGTGCCAGCAGCGAAGGGGGTGAGCAGTTCTTC. It is translated as CASSEGGEQFF. The chain links TRBV7-9 to TRBJ2-1; maybe TRBD1 (6 bases). Trimming pared 5 bases from V and 9 bases from J, leaving 8 bases between. The CDR3 spans 11 residues. Germline-derived CDR1 and CDR2 are SEHNR and FQNEAQ (reference sequence).

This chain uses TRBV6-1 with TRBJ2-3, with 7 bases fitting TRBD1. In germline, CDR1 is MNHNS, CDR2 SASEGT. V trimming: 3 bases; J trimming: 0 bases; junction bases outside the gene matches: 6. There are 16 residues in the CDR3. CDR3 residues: CASSDRGSPSTDTQYF. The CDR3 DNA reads TGTGCCAGCAGTGACAGGGGGAGCCCCAGCACAGATACGCAGTATTTT.

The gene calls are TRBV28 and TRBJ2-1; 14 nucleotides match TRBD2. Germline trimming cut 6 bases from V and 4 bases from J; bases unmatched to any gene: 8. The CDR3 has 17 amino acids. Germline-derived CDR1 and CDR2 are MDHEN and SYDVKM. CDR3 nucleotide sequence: TGTGCCAGCAGCTCCGGGACTAGCGGGAGAAGGTACAATGAGCAGTTCTTC. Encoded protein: CASSSGTSGRRYNEQFF. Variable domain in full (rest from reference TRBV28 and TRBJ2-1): DVKVTQSSRYLVKRTGEKVFLECVQDMDHENMFWYRQDPGLGLRLIYFSYDVKMKEKGDIPEGYSVSREKKERFSLILESASTNQTSMYLCASSSGTSGRRYNEQFFGPGTRLTVL.

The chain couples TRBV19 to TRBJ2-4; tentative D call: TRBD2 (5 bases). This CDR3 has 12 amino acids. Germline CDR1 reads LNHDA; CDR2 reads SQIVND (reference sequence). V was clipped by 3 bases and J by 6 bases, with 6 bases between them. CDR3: CASSIRGNIQYF. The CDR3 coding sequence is TGTGCCAGTAGTATCCGGGGAAACATTCAGTACTTC.